This T cell receptor beta chain comes out of a study of blood T cell repertoires in COVID-19. As for the study in general: Italy, Spain and the United States were the sources of the convalescent and acute COVID-19 samples. T cells, B-cell-depleted T cells, or PBMCs supplied cDNA or gDNA.

How the authors handled the data: Reference gene primer amplification gave nucleated cell count estimates. The data were produced by immunoSEQ multiplex PCR, yet TCRdb's version contains in-frame clones alone and is incomplete. Clone size and V and J calls were adopted from that table, with D and trimming inferred from the DNA. The data contain about 180,000 clones, 80% to 90% of them seen just once; the ten biggest clones take up 2.5% to 3.5%. The clonotype was recovered from a man aged 55-75 years with acute or convalescent COVID-19. The sequencing sample was made of peripheral blood.

Written as DNA, the CDR3 is TGTGCCAGCAGCTTAGGACAGGCCTCCTACAATGAGCAGTTCTTC. Translated: CASSLGQASYNEQFF. The chain couples TRBV7-8 to TRBJ2-1; tentative D call: TRBD1 (6 bases). V gave up 1 base and J gave up 0 bases, with 7 bases separating them. The germline V gene has CDR1 SGHVS and CDR2 FQNEAQ. CDR3 length equals 15 residues.